A single TCR beta chain is shown here with its context. Its matching antigen is unknown. TCRdb keeps only in-frame clones here, not all; method: immunoSEQ multiplex PCR. The data show some 100,000 clones, 80% to 90% seen once. The data were obtained in a study of T cell responses to AZD1222 COVID-19 vaccine. Study-wide findings and caveats: Females outnumbered males among donors, who were mostly white British; clonal diversity was possibly underestimated. The reported proportion of spike-specific TCRs targeting unmutated variant regions was nearly half. Spike was spanned by vaccine-associated CD4 TCRs, which were dominant at 160-218 and 743-854. At baseline, just a handful of AZD1222 recipients tested seropositive.

The CDR3 length is 13 residues. Germline loops: CDR1 SGHVS, CDR2 FNYEAQ. V lost 3 bases and J 1 base, leaving 6 bases between the germline ends. This TCR came from an adult in good health. The sequencing here drew on peripheral blood, taken on day 0 of MenACWY control vaccination. The chain combines TRBV7-6 with TRBJ1-1, with D uncertain. The CDR3, as DNA: TGTGCCAGCAGCTTTGAAGCGAACACTGAAGCTTTCTTT. Translating it yields CASSFEANTEAFF. Full variable domain (outside the CDR3, taken from reference TRBV7-6 and TRBJ1-1): GAGVSQSPRYKVTKRGQDVALRCDPISGHVSLYWYRQALGQGPEFLTYFNYEAQQDKSGLPNDRFSAERPEGSISTLTIQRTEQRDSAMYRCASSFEANTEAFFGQGTRLTVV.